This T cell receptor beta chain was sequenced during a study of blood T cell repertoires in COVID-19 (dated by TCRdb to about 2020). At the level of the whole study: Collaborator samples came from the United States, Italy and Spain and covered acute and convalescent phases of COVID-19. The material from the prospective study consisted of cDNA or gDNA derived from T cells, B-cell-depleted T cells, or PBMCs. Subjects who had been exposed to COVID-19, were actively infected with it, or had recovered from it provided the deeply sampled blood TCRbeta repertoires that made up the dataset. The repertoires were made available in a free public database intended to serve as a resource for research on the immune response to SARS-CoV-2. The samples were drawn from two sources: the first 160 participants of the ongoing ImmuneRACE study, and 1,200 or so subjects contributed by 6 global collaborators. Nearly every sample came with metadata listing a de-identified subject ID, COVID-19 status, age in years and sex. Where available, HLA class I and class II types were taken from metadata supplied by the sample provider and were not determined by assay-based typing. The paper as a whole reports these results and caveats: The quantity of clinical and demographic metadata differed by source and by participant and was supplied without curation.

The immunoSEQ Assay, a bias-controlled multiplex PCR, was used to amplify TCRbeta CDR3 regions from genomic DNA. On the study's bioinformatics: The number of nucleated cells in each sample was estimated from the amplification of reference gene primers within the assay. Sequence reads were collapsed and filtered to measure the absolute abundance of every unique TCRbeta CDR3 rearrangement. For each sample, productive Simpson clonality was calculated as the square root of Simpson's diversity index over productive rearrangements. This immuneACCESS table, as held by TCRdb, lists in-frame sequences with V and J called but not all clones. Of the missing ones, under half trace to an unresolved V gene in checked studies; the others have no known cause. V, J and clone size reflect that table, while D and trimming were determined from the DNA. For this sample the table gives 300,000 to 350,000 clones, of which around 90% were detected only once. The top ten hold about 6.8% of the sample.

The CDR3 contains 15 residues, cysteine and phenylalanine counted. Just the 45-base CDR3 DNA is kept, in frame starting at base 1. From a lookup of the germline V gene, CDR1 and CDR2 are MNHEY and SVGAGI. Germline trimming: 4 bases from V, 11 bases from J; junction bases outside gene matches: 16. With respect to this clone: The antigen this receptor binds is unknown. Base qualities are not provided; no much larger clone lies one nucleotide away.

One collaborating source in Seattle enrolled patients during active infection and followed them longitudinally through the course of disease. Collaborating institutions collected whole blood in K2EDTA tubes following their own protocols. For TCRbeta analysis, collaborators shipped samples in one of three forms: frozen whole blood, isolated PBMCs, or DNA extracted from either of those sample types. The clonotype originates from a woman aged 25 to 39 with COVID-19, enrolled during active disease. Material: peripheral blood. The chain couples TRBV6-5 to TRBJ1-1; the central 7 bases match TRBD1. Here the CDR3 is given as CASSSLEGAVGKAFF. DNA sequence: TGTGCCAGCAGTTCCCTGGAGGGGGCGGTAGGGAAGGCTTTCTTT.